Following are 28 T cell receptor beta chains from one sample sequenced in a study of T-cell reconstitution after alpha-beta-depleted transplantation in children. Unique molecular identifiers were incorporated when the TCRbeta library was constructed. In TCRdb, the PCR reads were re-called with MiXCR into one record per CDR3 protein. The repertoire holds around 410,000 distinct CDR3 sequences, roughly 11% seen once, with 4.5% to 7% in the top ten. Sequencing was performed on PBMCs from the stem cell graft donor, taken from the stem cell graft. All receptors come from a human donor who donated a stem cell graft to a child with acute myeloid leukemia.

This clonotype came up a few times. The chain uses TRBV20-1 and TRBJ2-1; TRBD2 aligns across 11 bases. J gave up 3 bases and V 6 bases, and 4 bases lay outside the gene matches. CDR3 size: 14 residues. CDR1 is DFQATT, CDR2 SNEGSKA, per germline (reference sequence). The CDR3 region is CSAQGLAGYNEQFF. Here the CDR3 DNA reads TGCAGTGCCCAAGGACTAGCGGGCTACAATGAGCAGTTCTTC.

This clonotype was counted between two and nine times. The chain carries TRBV7-8 and TRBJ1-5; D is unclear. The CDR3 extends over 17 amino acids. Trimming pared 1 base from V and 0 bases from J, leaving 13 bases between. Germline CDR1 is SGHVS and CDR2 is FQNEAQ. The CDR3 DNA is TGTGCCAGCAGCTTAGACGAACAGTACGATAGCAATCAGCCCCAGCATTTT. This translates into CASSLDEQYDSNQPQHF.

This clonotype was seen a few times. This chain links TRBV15 with TRBJ2-1, with D tentatively TRBD2 (5 bases). Germline V lookup: CDR1 LNHNV, CDR2 YYDKDF (reference sequence). The CDR3 covers 14 residues. V was clipped by 0 bases and J by 7 bases, with 10 bases between them. CDR3 region: CATSRDPGMNEQFF. The CDR3 nucleotides read TGTGCCACCAGCAGAGATCCGGGGATGAATGAGCAGTTCTTC.

This chain connects TRBV4-1 to TRBJ1-3; possible D gene TRBD1, 6 bases. The CDR3 is 15 residues long. V lost 4 bases and J 4 bases, leaving 14 bases between the germline ends. From germline, CDR1 is MGHRA and CDR2 YSYEKL. The CDR3 is CASSLGDMGGNTIYF. The DNA of the CDR3 is TGCGCCAGCAGCCTCGGGGACATGGGGGGAAACACCATATATTTT.

The rearrangement links TRBV7-9 to TRBJ2-5; D perhaps matches TRBD2 (6 bases). Germline V gene sequence: CDR1 SEHNR, CDR2 FQNEAQ (reference sequence). The germline V and J ends were trimmed by 5 bases and 3 bases, with 16 bases remaining between them. This CDR3 has 15 residues. The CDR3 nucleotides are TGTGCCAGCAGCACCGCTTCTAGCGCCGAAGAGACCCAGTACTTC. It translates to CASSTASSAEETQYF.

The chain recombines TRBV29-1 with TRBJ2-1; tentative D call: TRBD1 (6 bases). The CDR3 extends over 16 amino acids. V was cut by 7 bases and J by 2 bases, with 21 bases left in between. Germline loops: CDR1 SQVTM, CDR2 ANQGSEA. This CDR3 reads CSAPGDIPSTYNEQFF. CDR3 sequence (DNA): TGCAGCGCACCAGGGGATATCCCCTCCACCTACAATGAGCAGTTCTTC.

This clonotype appeared a few times. This chain links TRBV4-1 with TRBJ2-2, with D unclear. V was clipped by 1 base and J by 2 bases, with 8 bases between them. The length of the CDR3 is 15 residues. Germline V gene data show CDR1 as MGHRA and CDR2 as YSYEKL. CDR3 nucleotide sequence: TGCGCCAGCAGCCAAGGGGCAGACAACACCGGGGAGCTGTTTTTT. Protein sequence: CASSQGADNTGELFF.

This clonotype occurred many times. This sequence joins TRBV6-1 and TRBJ1-5; D gene unclear. Germline loops: CDR1 MNHNS, CDR2 SASEGT. This CDR3 comprises 13 residues. V was trimmed by 6 bases and J by 4 bases, leaving 10 bases between them. The DNA for the CDR3 is TGTGCCAGCAGCTCAAGGGAGAATCAGCCCCAGCATTTT. This sequence encodes CASSSRENQPQHF.

This clonotype was counted only a few times. This may be a read error, as it is one base from a much larger clone. The chain uses TRBV11-2 and TRBJ2-4, with D possibly being TRBD1 (6 bases). Germline lookup yields CDR1 SGHAT and CDR2 FQNNGV. The CDR3 runs to 17 residues. The DNA for the CDR3 is TGTGCCAGCAGCACTAGTTATCCGACAGGTGGGAAAAACAGTCAGTACTTC. Amino acid sequence: CASSTSYPTGGKNSQYF.

This clonotype has only a few counts. The chain has TRBV5-1 and TRBJ2-2; TRBD2 matches at 8 bases. Looked up from germline, CDR1 is SGHRS and CDR2 is YFSETQ. CDR3 length: 14 residues. J was trimmed by 7 bases and V by 0 bases; bases with no gene match: 2. The CDR3 DNA follows: TGCGCCAGCAGCTTGGATAGCGGGAACGGGGAGCTGTTTTTT. It translates to CASSLDSGNGELFF.

The V call is TRBV5-1, the J call TRBJ2-5; tentative D call: TRBD2 (5 bases). The CDR3 contains 15 residues. Trimming took off 0 bases at V and 1 base at J, with 10 bases between the two ends. Germline CDR1 SGHRS, CDR2 YFSETQ. The CDR3 region is CASSLGGGGQETQYF. The CDR3 coding sequence is TGCGCCAGCAGCTTGGGTGGCGGAGGCCAAGAGACCCAGTACTTC. The full variable domain, its missing parts supplied by reference TRBV5-1 and TRBJ2-5, is KAGVTQTPRYLIKTRGQQVTLSCSPISGHRSVSWYQQTPGQGLQFLFEYFSETQRNKGNFPGRFSGRQFSNSRSEMNVSTLELGDSALYLCASSLGGGGQETQYFGPGTRLLVL.

This clonotype was found many times. The chain combines TRBV5-1 with TRBJ1-1, with D perhaps TRBD1 (5 bases). V lost 4 bases, J lost 1 base, and 11 bases lay in between. Germline-derived CDR1 and CDR2 are SGHRS and YFSETQ. There are 14 residues in the CDR3. The CDR3 DNA sequence: TGCGCCAGCAGCATCCCTCAGGGGAACACTGAAGCTTTCTTT. Protein sequence: CASSIPQGNTEAFF.

The CDR3: CASSQQASGGSEYEQYF. The CDR3 nucleotides are TGTGCCAGCAGCCAACAAGCCTCGGGGGGGAGTGAGTACGAGCAGTACTTC. This chain links TRBV4-2 with TRBJ2-7; 8 positions agree with TRBD2. Germline CDR1 reads LGHNA; CDR2 reads YNFKEQ. This CDR3 spans 17 amino acids. V shed 2 bases, J shed 4 bases, and the junction held 13 bases outside the gene matches.

This clonotype was seen a handful of times. This rearrangement joins TRBV9 to TRBJ2-1; 12 bases are a match to TRBD2. This CDR3 spans 16 amino acids. The germline gives CDR1 SGDLS, CDR2 YYNGEE. The trim removed 2 bases at V and 4 bases at J, leaving 4 bases unmatched. The CDR3 protein is CASSVRLAGDYNEQFF. The CDR3 DNA reads TGTGCCAGCAGCGTCCGACTAGCGGGGGATTACAATGAGCAGTTCTTC. The full variable domain, with the rest looked up from reference TRBV9 and TRBJ2-1, is DSGVTQTPKHLITATGQRVTLRCSPRSGDLSVYWYQQSLDQGLQFLIQYYNGEERAKGNILERFSAQQFPDLHSELNLSSLELGDSALYFCASSVRLAGDYNEQFFGPGTRLTVL.

The chain recombines TRBV3-1 with TRBJ2-2; D is unresolved. The CDR3 extends over 13 amino acids. Trimming removed 5 bases from V and 8 bases from J, with 12 bases in between. Germline assignment: CDR1 LGHDT and CDR2 YNNKEL (reference sequence). CDR3 region: CASSAGVSGELFF. In DNA form, the CDR3 reads TGTGCCAGCAGCGCCGGAGTTTCAGGGGAGCTGTTTTTT.

This chain joins TRBV6-2 or TRBV6-3 and TRBJ2-3; D could derive from TRBD1 or TRBD2 (5 bases each). CDR3 length equals 18 residues. Trimming shortened V by 2 bases and J by 2 bases, and 20 bases separated the two germline ends. The V gene's germline CDR1 is MNHEY and CDR2 SVGEGT. For the CDR3, the DNA is TGTGCCAGCAGTTACAACCGCGAGGGGTCGGGGTCCACAGATACGCAGTATTTT. It encodes CASSYNREGSGSTDTQYF.

V gene TRBV7-4 combines with J gene TRBJ2-1, with D perhaps TRBD1 or TRBD2 (5 bases each). This CDR3 is built from 14 residues. V was shortened by 5 bases and J by 5 bases, with 13 bases between the two germline ends. Germline values: CDR1 SGHVT, CDR2 SQSDAQ. The CDR3: CASSPKGRDNEQFF. The CDR3 DNA reads TGTGCCAGCAGCCCGAAGGGGCGGGACAATGAGCAGTTCTTC.

The V call is TRBV5-4, the J call TRBJ2-1, with TRBD2 as a possible D gene (6 bases). V was pared by 5 bases and J by 0 bases, with 9 bases between. The germline CDR1 and CDR2 sequences are SGHNT and YYREEE (reference sequence). CDR3 length: 14 residues. The CDR3 protein is CASREGYSYNEQFF. CDR3 DNA: TGTGCCAGCAGGGAGGGCTACTCCTACAATGAGCAGTTCTTC.

This clonotype was seen just once. The J gene is TRBJ2-5, the V gene TRBV5-1, with D perhaps TRBD2 (6 bases). The germline CDR1 and CDR2 sequences are SGHRS and YFSETQ. With 0 bases removed from V and 4 bases from J, the gap between germline ends came to 16 bases. This CDR3 is 16 amino acids long. CDR3 residues: CASSLGDRERGETQYF. CDR3 bases: TGCGCCAGCAGCTTGGGGGACCGGGAGAGGGGAGAGACCCAGTACTTC.

This chain links TRBV6-1 with TRBJ2-7, with 7 bases fitting TRBD1. Germline-derived CDR1 and CDR2 are MNHNS and SASEGT. V shed 3 bases and J 0 bases; nucleotides not matched to a gene: 2. The CDR3 is 14 amino acids. CDR3 sequence reads: CASSEGDSSYEQYV. CDR3 coding DNA: TGTGCCAGCAGTGAGGGGGACAGCTCCTACGAGCAGTACGTC.

This clonotype was counted a few times. The genes are TRBV24-1 and TRBJ2-1; D is uncertain. Trimming cost V 7 bases and J 5 bases, with 5 bases left between them. Germline CDR1 is KGHDR and CDR2 is SFDVKD. The length of the CDR3 is 11 residues. The chain's CDR3 is CATSQNNEQFF. As DNA, the CDR3 is TGTGCCACCAGCCAGAACAATGAGCAGTTCTTC.

This clonotype was observed a handful of times. The V call is TRBV7-2, the J call TRBJ2-1; D gene ambiguous. Germline assignment: CDR1 SGHTA and CDR2 FQGNSA. The germline V and J ends were trimmed by 5 bases and 9 bases, with 11 bases remaining between them. This CDR3 region has 12 residues. CDR3 in DNA: TGTGCCAGCAGCCCCCGGTGGGCTGAGCAGTTCTTC. It specifies CASSPRWAEQFF.

The chain has TRBV2 and TRBJ2-7, with D unresolved. Germline CDR1 and CDR2: SNHLY and FYNNEI. Trimming cost V 3 bases and J 6 bases, with 9 bases left between them. The CDR3 spans 12 residues. For the CDR3, the DNA is TGTGCCAGCAGTGAGGTACCCGTCGAGCAGTACTTC. Translating it yields CASSEVPVEQYF.

This clonotype was observed at least ten times. This sequence joins TRBV20-1 and TRBJ1-2, with D perhaps matching TRBD1 (5 bases). Germline V gene data show CDR1 as DFQATT and CDR2 as SNEGSKA (reference sequence). The CDR3 runs 15 residues. V lost 4 bases to trimming and J lost 8 bases, with 23 bases between them. This chain's CDR3 is CSANLIGTGSFGYTF. Here the CDR3 DNA reads TGCAGTGCTAACCTGATAGGGACCGGGAGCTTCGGCTACACCTTC.

In its sample, this clonotype was seen many times. The J gene is TRBJ1-5, the V gene TRBV27, with a possible D match to TRBD1 (6 bases). Germline V lookup: CDR1 MNHEY, CDR2 SMNVEV (reference sequence). Between the trimmed V and J ends, which lost 5 bases and 5 bases, there was a span of 16 bases. The CDR3 contains 15 residues. CDR3 in amino acids: CASSARDNDYQPQHF. For the CDR3, the DNA is TGTGCCAGCAGTGCACGGGACAACGATTATCAGCCCCAGCATTTT.

V usage is TRBV12-3 or TRBV12-4 and J usage is TRBJ1-2; TRBD1 might be the D (5 bases). The V and J ends lost 0 bases and 4 bases respectively, with 12 bases between them. The CDR3 sequence is 15 residues long. DNA for the CDR3: TGTGCCAGCAGTTTAGCCCGTCAGGGACCCTATGGCTACACCTTC. As protein: CASSLARQGPYGYTF.

This clonotype appeared many times. The chain links TRBV25-1 to TRBJ2-5; the D gene is possibly TRBD2 (6 bases). V gave up 2 bases and J gave up 5 bases, with 18 bases separating them. This CDR3 comprises 16 residues. The germline gives CDR1 MGHDK, CDR2 SYGVNS. CDR3 sequence: CASSEISAGNRETQYF. DNA of the CDR3: TGTGCCAGCAGTGAAATCTCGGCGGGGAATCGGGAGACCCAGTACTTC. Variable domain in full (rest from reference TRBV25-1 and TRBJ2-5): EADIYQTPRYLVIGTGKKITLECSQTMGHDKMYWYQQDPGMELHLIHYSYGVNSTEKGDLSSESTVSRIRTEHFPLTLESARPSHTSQYLCASSEISAGNRETQYFGPGTRLLVL.

This clonotype was counted once. This rearrangement joins TRBV18 to TRBJ2-5; a weak D match, TRBD1 (6 bases). There are 16 residues in the CDR3. Germline V gene data show CDR1 as KGHSH and CDR2 as LQKENI. Trimming stripped 3 bases from V and 5 bases from J, with 19 bases between. The CDR3 DNA sequence: TGTGCCAGCTCACCGCGGCCAGGCAGGGGTATGGAGACCCAGTACTTC. Its translation is CASSPRPGRGMETQYF.